Below, 30 T cell receptor beta chains from the same sample are listed, as sequenced in a study of CD8 T cells in Susac syndrome (dated by TCRdb to between 2019 and 2020). The library was built by means of the immunoSEQ multiplex PCR assay. RNA was extracted using the RNeasy kit, and about 0.5 to 1 ug of the RNA was reverse transcribed with random hexamers. Clones were called with MiXCR by TCRdb after fastp trimmed the public reads at Q25, and only in-frame beta chains were retained. Rows with a matching CDR3 protein are joined into one entry that keeps the most common DNA and genes. The sample table shows over 70,000 distinct CDR3 sequences, and roughly 95% are seen once. Approximately 0.62% of the sample is taken by the ten largest. Sequenced: CD8+ T cells from PBMCs. Every receptor here comes from a human donor with Susac syndrome.

The V and J genes are TRBV20-1 and TRBJ1-1; perhaps TRBD1 as D (5 bases). The V end lost 3 bases, the J end lost 4 bases, and 21 bases lay between the germline ends. Germline CDR1 reads DFQATT; CDR2 reads SNEGSKA (reference sequence). The length of the CDR3 is 16 residues. The CDR3 DNA is TGCAGTGCTAGGATGGGGGGACTCCAGGCGGGCACTGAAGCTTTCTTT. Its protein is CSARMGGLQAGTEAFF.

The chain has TRBV5-4 and TRBJ1-2; 8 bases match TRBD1. The V and J ends lost 4 bases and 4 bases, in that order; junction bases with no gene match: 9. Germline assignment: CDR1 SGHNT and CDR2 YYREEE (reference sequence). The CDR3 loop spans 15 amino acids. The CDR3 loop reads CASSPPDRAPYGYTF. The CDR3 DNA reads as TGTGCCAGCAGCCCCCCGGACAGGGCGCCCTATGGCTACACCTTC.

The genes are TRBV2 and TRBJ1-5; tentative D call: TRBD1 (6 bases). V lost 6 bases and J lost 7, with 28 bases in between. The CDR3 spans 18 residues. Per germline, CDR1 SNHLY and CDR2 FYNNEI. The DNA of the CDR3 is TGTGCCAGCAGCGCCCAATTAAGGAGGGGGGCAAGAGGACAGCCCCAGCATTTT. Protein product: CASSAQLRRGARGQPQHF. The complete variable domain, with remaining parts taken from reference TRBV2 and TRBJ1-5, reads EPEVTQTPSHQVTQMGQEVILRCVPISNHLYFYWYRQILGQKVEFLVSFYNNEISEKSEIFDDQFSVERPDGSNFTLKIRSTKLEDSAMYFCASSAQLRRGARGQPQHFGDGTRLSIL.

The genes are TRBV6-1 and TRBJ2-5, with 13 bases identical to TRBD2. CDR3 length: 16 amino acids. Trimming at V came to 6 bases and at J to 2 bases, leaving 6 bases not matched to a gene. CDR1 is MNHNS, CDR2 SASEGT, per germline. CDR3 residues: CASRPWTSGGQETQYF. The DNA for the CDR3 is TGTGCCAGCAGGCCCTGGACTAGCGGGGGTCAAGAGACCCAGTACTTC.

The V and J genes are TRBV5-1 and TRBJ2-1, with a possible D match to TRBD1 (6 bases). The CDR3 length is 14 residues. Germline V lookup: CDR1 SGHRS, CDR2 YFSETQ. V lost 0 bases and J lost 6, with 10 bases in between. CDR3 residues: CASSLVARGNEQFF. CDR3 nucleotides: TGCGCCAGCAGCTTGGTGGCCAGGGGCAATGAGCAGTTCTTC.

The chain has TRBV11-2 and TRBJ2-3, with D possibly being TRBD1 or TRBD2 (6 bases each). V lost 1 base and J 4 bases, leaving 18 bases between the germline ends. CDR1 SGHAT and CDR2 FQNNGV come from the germline V gene. The CDR3 runs to 17 residues. The CDR3 DNA is TGTGCCAGCAGCTTAGGGGGGGCTAGCGAGGCCCCAGATACGCAGTATTTT. Residues: CASSLGGASEAPDTQYF.

The V and J genes are TRBV14 and TRBJ2-3, with D tentatively TRBD2 (6 bases). This CDR3 has 19 residues. Trimming cost V 0 bases and J 3 bases, with 22 bases left between them. CDR1 is SGHDN, CDR2 FVKESK, per germline. DNA of the CDR3: TGTGCCAGCAGCCAAGACGGATCCCAGGGATGGGAGGATACAGATACGCAGTATTTT. It is translated as CASSQDGSQGWEDTDTQYF.

The V and J genes are TRBV11-2 and TRBJ2-3, with a tentative D call TRBD2 (6 bases). The CDR3 has 12 residues. Trimming shortened V by 7 bases and J by 10 bases, and 15 bases separated the two germline ends. CDR1 and CDR2 (germline): SGHAT, FQNNGV. CDR3 loop: CASNTEGRAQYF. CDR3 coding DNA: TGTGCCAGCAACACGGAGGGACGGGCGCAGTATTTT.

The V call is TRBV20-1, the J call TRBJ2-1, with 9 bases matching TRBD1. V shed 5 bases and J 1 base; nucleotides not matched to a gene: 3. Germline loops: CDR1 DFQATT, CDR2 SNEGSKA (reference sequence). The CDR3 runs to 14 residues. The CDR3 sequence: CSAPDRGSYNEQFF. The CDR3 DNA sequence: TGCAGTGCTCCGGACAGGGGTTCCTACAATGAGCAGTTCTTC.

The chain recombines TRBV4-2 with TRBJ2-1; D is tentatively TRBD1 or TRBD2 (7 bases each). V was shortened by 1 base and J by 8 bases, with 15 bases between the two germline ends. Germline V gene sequence: CDR1 LGHNA, CDR2 YNFKEQ. CDR3 size: 15 residues. CDR3 nucleotide sequence: TGTGCCAGCAGCCAAGTCCCAGGGGGGGAGTATGAGCAGTTCTTC. It is translated as CASSQVPGGEYEQFF.

The V call is TRBV30, the J call TRBJ2-1; D is unresolved. The ends were cut back, 1 base at V and 5 bases at J, with 9 bases in the middle. The CDR3 extends over 13 amino acids. Germline V gene sequence: CDR1 GTSNPN, CDR2 SVGIG (reference sequence). As DNA, the CDR3 is TGTGCCTGGAGTGAACATAGCAACAATGAGCAGTTCTTC. Its protein product is CAWSEHSNNEQFF.

This clonotype has only one observation. V gene TRBV11-2 combines with J gene TRBJ1-5; 10 bases fit TRBD1. V dropped 5 bases and J dropped 6; count of bases not matched to a gene: 4. The CDR3 is made up of 14 amino acids. Germline values: CDR1 SGHAT, CDR2 FQNNGV. CDR3 sequence reads: CASSPTGGGQPQHF. The CDR3 DNA follows: TGTGCCAGCAGCCCGACAGGGGGCGGTCAGCCCCAGCATTTT.

This sequence joins TRBV12-3 or TRBV12-4 and TRBJ1-2; TRBD1 matches at 10 bases. The CDR3 loop spans 14 amino acids. V gave up 2 bases and J gave up 6 bases; unmatched junction bases: 3. In DNA form, the CDR3 reads TGTGCCAGCAGTTTACGACAGGGGGCGCATGGCTACACCTTC. Its translation: CASSLRQGAHGYTF.

The chain combines TRBV9 with TRBJ1-6; possibly TRBD1 for D (6 bases). The germline gives CDR1 SGDLS, CDR2 YYNGEE. The CDR3 spans 13 residues. Trimming cost V 4 bases and J 9 bases, with 11 bases left between them. Here the CDR3 reads CASSPDSSSPLHF. The CDR3 DNA reads TGTGCCAGCAGCCCGGACAGTTCTTCACCCCTCCACTTT.

The chain uses TRBV27 and TRBJ2-7, with 7 bases that match TRBD1. J gave up 2 bases and V 5 bases, and 9 bases lay outside the gene matches. Germline CDR1 MNHEY, CDR2 SMNVEV (reference sequence). The length of the CDR3 is 15 residues. CDR3 protein: CASSMRQGDTYEQYF. CDR3 bases: TGTGCCAGCAGTATGCGGCAGGGGGACACCTACGAGCAGTACTTC.

The chain combines TRBV6-5 with TRBJ2-5; tentatively, D is TRBD2 (6 bases). Germline loops: CDR1 MNHEY, CDR2 SVGAGI. CDR3 size: 15 residues. V lost 5 bases and J 0 bases, leaving 13 bases between the germline ends. CDR3 region: CASSPQRADQETQYF. As DNA, the CDR3 is TGTGCCAGCAGTCCCCAGCGGGCGGACCAAGAGACCCAGTACTTC.

The chain couples TRBV7-2 to TRBJ2-7; no definite D call. The length of the CDR3 is 12 residues. The germline V gene has CDR1 SGHTA and CDR2 FQGNSA. The germline V and J ends were trimmed by 5 bases and 6 bases, with 11 bases remaining between them. CDR3 sequence: CASSPDLSEQYF. CDR3 in DNA: TGTGCCAGCAGCCCCGACCTTTCCGAGCAGTACTTC.

The rearrangement links TRBV19 to TRBJ1-2; 10 positions agree with TRBD1. V dropped 4 bases and J dropped 8; count of bases not matched to a gene: 7. The CDR3 length is 14 residues. From germline, CDR1 is LNHDA and CDR2 SQIVND (reference sequence). The CDR3 reads CASSNRDRGRGYTF. CDR3 in DNA: TGTGCCAGTAGTAACCGGGACAGGGGAAGAGGCTACACCTTC.

This clonotype was observed a single time. The chain uses TRBV29-1 and TRBJ1-2; 7 bases line up with TRBD1. This CDR3 has 13 residues. Looked up from germline, CDR1 is SQVTM and CDR2 is ANQGSEA. V was pared by 1 base and J by 4 bases, with 3 bases of the junction left unmatched. CDR3 nucleotide sequence: TGCAGCGTTGAAGTAGGGACAGTCTATGGCTACACCTTC. Its translation: CSVEVGTVYGYTF. The complete variable domain, with remaining parts taken from reference TRBV29-1 and TRBJ1-2, reads SAVISQKPSRDICQRGTSLTIQCQVDSQVTMMFWYRQQPGQSLTLIATANQGSEATYESGFVIDKFPISRPNLTFSTLTVSNMSPEDSSIYLCSVEVGTVYGYTFGSGTRLTVV.

This clonotype has only one observation. This sequence joins TRBV27 and TRBJ2-2; D might be TRBD1 or TRBD2, each matching 5 bases. The germline CDR1 and CDR2 sequences are MNHEY and SMNVEV (reference sequence). V was cut by 2 bases and J by 0 bases, with 13 bases left in between. This CDR3 comprises 17 residues. This CDR3 reads CASSLRGAVANTGELFF. CDR3 DNA sequence: TGTGCCAGCAGTTTAAGAGGGGCCGTGGCGAACACCGGGGAGCTGTTTTTT.

The V gene is TRBV20-1, the J gene TRBJ2-7, with 7 bases that match TRBD2. Germline CDR1 reads DFQATT; CDR2 reads SNEGSKA (reference sequence). CDR3 length: 13 amino acids. With V trimmed by 3 bases and J by 4 bases, 6 bases remained unmatched. CDR3 DNA: TGCAGTGCTAGGGGAGGACTAGGATACGAGCAGTACTTC. It is translated as CSARGGLGYEQYF.

This chain connects TRBV3-1 to TRBJ1-1, with no clear D. The CDR3 has 11 residues. The V end was cut by 1 base, the J end by 6 bases, with 3 bases between. Germline V gene lookup returns CDR1 LGHDT and CDR2 YNNKEL (reference sequence). The chain's CDR3 is CASSQGAEAFF. The CDR3 DNA is TGTGCCAGCAGCCAAGGGGCTGAAGCTTTCTTT.

Here the CDR3 reads CASSVGQMNTEAFF. In DNA, the CDR3 is TGTGCCAGCAGCGTAGGACAGATGAACACTGAAGCTTTCTTT. The rearrangement uses TRBV9 and TRBJ1-1, with D tentatively TRBD1 (5 bases). CDR3 length: 14 residues. V was pared by 0 bases and J by 0 bases, with 6 bases between. Germline CDR1 and CDR2: SGDLS and YYNGEE.

The V gene is TRBV5-4, the J gene TRBJ1-2; 9 positions match TRBD1. CDR1 SGHNT and CDR2 YYREEE come from the germline V gene (reference sequence). The V segment lost 0 bases and the J segment 7 bases; nucleotides outside the gene matches: 4. This CDR3 is 14 amino acids long. The CDR3 sequence is CASSLVQGQGGYTF. The CDR3 nucleotides are TGTGCCAGCAGCTTGGTACAGGGACAGGGTGGCTACACCTTC.

This clonotype has just one count. V is TRBV29-1 and J is TRBJ2-3; TRBD2 agrees at 9 bases. In germline, CDR1 is SQVTM, CDR2 ANQGSEA. V trimming: 6 bases; J trimming: 1 base; junction bases outside the gene matches: 5. The CDR3 contains 14 residues. The CDR3 bases are TGCAGCGTGGGACTAGCAGTTCGCACAGATACGCAGTATTTT. It encodes CSVGLAVRTDTQYF.

V and J are TRBV5-1 and TRBJ2-2; D ambiguous. V lost 4 bases and J lost 6, with 7 bases in between. Germline-derived CDR1 and CDR2 are SGHRS and YFSETQ. The CDR3 contains 12 residues. The CDR3 nucleotides are TGCGCCAGCAGCGCTTTCCCCGGGGAGCTGTTTTTT. Translation: CASSAFPGELFF. The whole variable domain, remainder taken from reference TRBV5-1 and TRBJ2-2, is KAGVTQTPRYLIKTRGQQVTLSCSPISGHRSVSWYQQTPGQGLQFLFEYFSETQRNKGNFPGRFSGRQFSNSRSEMNVSTLELGDSALYLCASSAFPGELFFGEGSRLTVL.

The gene calls are TRBV30 and TRBJ2-4; D might be TRBD2 (6 bases). Per germline, CDR1 GTSNPN and CDR2 SVGIG (reference sequence). Trimming removed 0 bases from V and 9 bases from J, with 12 bases in between. The CDR3 runs 13 residues. CDR3 sequence: CAWSVSGVGIQYF. The CDR3 region has the DNA TGTGCCTGGAGTGTTTCGGGGGTGGGCATTCAGTACTTC.

This rearrangement joins TRBV7-9 to TRBJ2-7; D is undetermined. In germline, CDR1 is SEHNR, CDR2 FQNEAQ (reference sequence). The V gene lost 5 bases and the J gene lost 4 bases, with 12 bases spanning the gap. The CDR3 consists of 13 residues. The CDR3 reads CASSANSEYEQYF. The CDR3 bases are TGTGCCAGCAGCGCGAATTCCGAATACGAGCAGTACTTC. Full variable domain (rest looked up from reference TRBV7-9 and TRBJ2-7): DTGVSQNPRHKITKRGQNVTFRCDPISEHNRLYWYRQTLGQGPEFLTYFQNEAQLEKSRLLSDRFSAERPKGSFSTLEIQRTEQGDSAMYLCASSANSEYEQYFGPGTRLTVT.

The V call is TRBV27, the J call TRBJ1-1; no clear D. This CDR3 is 13 amino acids long. V dropped 3 bases and J dropped 1 base, with 6 bases sitting between them. CDR1 and CDR2 from the germline V gene are MNHEY and SMNVEV (reference sequence). CDR3 bases: TGTGCCAGCAGTTTCAGAGAGAACACTGAAGCTTTCTTT. Amino acids: CASSFRENTEAFF.

The J gene is TRBJ2-7, the V gene TRBV20-1; 12 bases map to TRBD1. From germline, CDR1 is DFQATT and CDR2 SNEGSKA (reference sequence). V was clipped by 5 bases and J by 7 bases; unmatched bases: 6. The CDR3 sequence is 13 residues long. The CDR3 is CSALGQGAEEQYF. The CDR3 DNA sequence: TGCAGTGCTTTGGGACAGGGGGCTGAAGAGCAGTACTTC.